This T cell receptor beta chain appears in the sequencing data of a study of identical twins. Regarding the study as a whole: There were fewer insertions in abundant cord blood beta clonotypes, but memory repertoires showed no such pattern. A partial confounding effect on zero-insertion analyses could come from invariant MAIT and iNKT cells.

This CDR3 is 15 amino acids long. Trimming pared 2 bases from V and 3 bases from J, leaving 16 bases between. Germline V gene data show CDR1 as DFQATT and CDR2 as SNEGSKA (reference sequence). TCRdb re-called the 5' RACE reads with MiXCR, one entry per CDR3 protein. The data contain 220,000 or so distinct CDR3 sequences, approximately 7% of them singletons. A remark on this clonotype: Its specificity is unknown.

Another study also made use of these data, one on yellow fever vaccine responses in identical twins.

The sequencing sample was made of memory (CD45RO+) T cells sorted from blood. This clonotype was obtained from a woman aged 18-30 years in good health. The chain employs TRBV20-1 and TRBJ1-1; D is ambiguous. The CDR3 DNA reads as TGCAGTGCTAGACCTTCCTCGGGGTTGTACACTGAAGCTTTCTTT. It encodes CSARPSSGLYTEAFF.